Following are 4 T cell receptor beta chains from one sample sequenced in a study of T cell responses to AZD1222 COVID-19 vaccine. Method: immunoSEQ multiplex PCR; TCRdb's copy keeps in-frame clones and lacks some. The sample holds about 190,000 clones; approximately 90% are singletons and the top ten take over 0.75%. The source material was peripheral blood, sampled on day 0 of AZD1222 vaccination. The source is an adult in good health.

The V and J genes are TRBV27 and TRBJ2-7, with a possible D match to TRBD1 (5 bases). Germline lookup yields CDR1 MNHEY and CDR2 SMNVEV (reference sequence). The CDR3 covers 14 residues. V was trimmed by 2 bases and J by 3 bases, leaving 11 bases between them. This CDR3 is CASSLVGDVYEQYF. DNA of the CDR3: TGTGCCAGCAGTTTAGTAGGGGATGTCTACGAGCAGTACTTC.

A single count supports this clone. V gene TRBV27 combines with J gene TRBJ1-2; a possible D gene is TRBD1 (6 bases). Germline CDR1 reads MNHEY; CDR2 reads SMNVEV (reference sequence). CDR3 size: 16 residues. With 8 bases removed from V and 5 bases from J, the gap between germline ends came to 24 bases. The CDR3 is CASGGGGDSSVYGYTF. The DNA for the CDR3 is TGTGCCAGCGGGGGAGGGGGGGACTCCAGTGTGTATGGCTACACCTTC.

With regard to this clone: The sample carries other DNA sequences with the same CDR3. The gene calls are TRBV15 and TRBJ2-2; no clear D gene. V was trimmed by 0 bases and J by 4 bases, leaving 3 bases between them. Germline CDR1 reads LNHNV; CDR2 reads YYDKDF (reference sequence). This CDR3 has 13 amino acids. The chain's CDR3 is CATSRDLTGELFF. CDR3 DNA sequence: TGTGCCACCAGCAGAGATCTCACCGGGGAGCTGTTTTTT.

The J gene is TRBJ2-1, the V gene TRBV7-9; 11 bases are shared with TRBD1. CDR3 size: 13 residues. V lost 5 bases and J lost 14; bases outside the gene matches: 8. The V gene's germline CDR1 is SEHNR and CDR2 FQNEAQ (reference sequence). CDR3 bases: TGTGCCAGCAGCCCTCCGGGACAGGGGGAAGAGTTCTTC. Translated, it gives CASSPPGQGEEFF.